The 21 T cell receptor beta chains reported below all come from one sample, sequenced in a study of blood T cell repertoires in COVID-19. Measured with immunoSEQ multiplex PCR; TCRdb has only the in-frame clones, and not every one. This table has roughly 250,000 clones, around 84% appearing once. Material: PBMCs or T cells enriched from blood (not recorded which). These receptors originate from a woman between 50 and 59 years old who had recovered from COVID-19.

The chain recombines TRBV27 with TRBJ2-7; TRBD2 aligns across 10 bases. CDR3 size: 15 residues. Losses at the gene ends were 2 bases for V and 3 bases for J; bases not matched to a gene: 4. In germline, CDR1 is MNHEY, CDR2 SMNVEV (reference sequence). The CDR3 region is CASSLVLAGLYEQYF. The DNA for the CDR3 is TGTGCCAGCAGTTTAGTACTAGCGGGACTCTACGAGCAGTACTTC.

The chain couples TRBV25-1 to TRBJ2-6; 7 positions agree with TRBD1. J lost 0 bases, V lost 8 bases, and 1 base had no gene match. Germline CDR1 reads MGHDK; CDR2 reads SYGVNS. The CDR3 totals 14 residues. The CDR3 protein is CASGDSSGANVLTF. CDR3 DNA: TGTGCCAGCGGGGACAGCTCTGGGGCCAACGTCCTGACTTTC. The full variable domain, with the rest looked up from reference TRBV25-1 and TRBJ2-6, is EADIYQTPRYLVIGTGKKITLECSQTMGHDKMYWYQQDPGMELHLIHYSYGVNSTEKGDLSSESTVSRIRTEHFPLTLESARPSHTSQYLCASGDSSGANVLTFGAGSRLTVL.

This clone was counted a few times. The chain uses TRBV7-6 and TRBJ2-1, with TRBD2 matching 12 bases. The CDR3 consists of 17 residues. With 5 bases clipped from V and 1 base from J, the junction kept 6 bases outside the gene matches. The germline CDR1 and CDR2 sequences are SGHVS and FNYEAQ. CDR3 residues: CASSALLAGGSYNEQFF. DNA for the CDR3: TGTGCCAGCAGCGCCCTTCTAGCGGGAGGGTCCTACAATGAGCAGTTCTTC.

The chain couples TRBV6-2 or TRBV6-3 to TRBJ2-7, with 9 bases aligning to TRBD2. The V segment lost 0 bases and the J segment 0 bases; nucleotides outside the gene matches: 9. Germline loops: CDR1 MNHEY, CDR2 SVGEGT. The CDR3 runs to 18 residues. DNA of the CDR3: TGTGCCAGCAGTTACTCGAGCGGGGGGCGAGGGACCTCCTACGAGCAGTACTTC. Translated, it gives CASSYSSGGRGTSYEQYF.

The chain uses TRBV27 and TRBJ1-1; D unclear. V gave up 4 bases and J gave up 3 bases, with 9 bases separating them. The CDR3 contains 13 residues. In germline, CDR1 is MNHEY, CDR2 SMNVEV (reference sequence). The CDR3 protein is CASSWRDYTEAFF. The CDR3 DNA reads TGTGCCAGCAGTTGGAGGGATTACACTGAAGCTTTCTTT.

About this clone: The final CDR3 position lacks the conserved phenylalanine or tryptophan, pointing to a likely read error. No DNA is shown, since the ends of the CDR3 on it are uncertain; the CDR3 is the one TCRdb lists. The CDR3: CASSHSGR. The V call is TRBV3-1 (or the pseudogene TRBV3-2), the J call TRBJ2-6; whether TRBD2, the table's D call, matches the DNA was not checked. The CDR3 totals 8 residues, both ends included. Germline V gene sequence: CDR1 LGHDT, CDR2 YNNKEL (reference sequence).

The chain is built from TRBV4-3 and TRBJ2-7; 8 bases agree with TRBD1. The CDR3 runs to 14 residues. Germline V CDR1 and CDR2: LGHNA, YSLEER. With V trimmed by 4 bases and J by 2 bases, 4 bases remained unmatched. The CDR3 DNA follows: TGCGCCAGCAGCCGAAGCAGGGGGCCCTACGAGCAGTACTTC. It codes for CASSRSRGPYEQYF.

The chain is built from TRBV7-6 and TRBJ1-5; TRBD1 aligns across 7 bases. The CDR3 has 17 amino acids. CDR1 and CDR2 (germline): SGHVS, FNYEAQ. Trimming cost V 1 base and J 4 bases; bases outside gene matches: 10. The CDR3 region has the DNA TGTGCCAGCAGCTTAGTAACCTCGGGACAGCTGAATCAGCCCCAGCATTTT. The encoded protein is CASSLVTSGQLNQPQHF.

J is TRBJ2-7 and V is TRBV29-1; the D is unclear. The germline V gene encodes CDR1 SQVTM and CDR2 ANQGSEA. Deletions cut 2 bases from V and 2 bases from J, with 7 bases between. The CDR3 runs to 12 residues. The chain's CDR3 is CSVETVPYEQYF. CDR3 DNA sequence: TGCAGCGTTGAAACAGTTCCCTACGAGCAGTACTTC.

The rearrangement uses TRBV11-1 and TRBJ2-1; the D gene is possibly TRBD1 (5 bases). The CDR3 is 16 residues long. The germline gives CDR1 SGHAT, CDR2 FQDESV (reference sequence). V lost 5 bases to trimming and J lost 6 bases, with 20 bases between them. The CDR3 nucleotides read TGTGCCAGCAGCCCCCGGTACAGGATAGGATTCAATGAGCAGTTCTTC. Its protein product is CASSPRYRIGFNEQFF. Full variable domain (missing parts from reference TRBV11-1 and TRBJ2-1): EAEVAQSPRYKITEKSQAVAFWCDPISGHATLYWYRQILGQGPELLVQFQDESVVDDSQLPKDRFSAERLKGVDSTLKIQPAELGDSAMYLCASSPRYRIGFNEQFFGPGTRLTVL.

The V call is TRBV30, the J call TRBJ1-2; D may be TRBD1 (6 bases). V lost 2 bases and J lost 4, with 11 bases in between. Per germline, CDR1 GTSNPN and CDR2 SVGIG (reference sequence). CDR3 length: 13 amino acids. CDR3 protein: CAWSSDRSYGYTF. The CDR3 bases are TGTGCCTGGAGTAGCGACAGGAGCTATGGCTACACCTTC.

This chain links TRBV9 with TRBJ2-6; D uncertain. The germline V gene encodes CDR1 SGDLS and CDR2 YYNGEE. The CDR3 has 14 residues. V lost 2 bases and J lost 0, with 3 bases in between. CDR3 sequence (DNA): TGTGCCAGCAGCGTGCGCTCTGGGGCCAACGTCCTGACTTTC. It yields the protein CASSVRSGANVLTF.

The DNA for the CDR3 is TGTGCCAGCTCACCTAACCCAGGGGGCGCCAACTATGGCTACACCTTC. This encodes CASSPNPGGANYGYTF. This chain joins TRBV18 and TRBJ1-2, with TRBD1 matching over 8 bases. The V and J ends lost 3 bases and 2 bases, in that order; junction bases with no gene match: 8. Germline CDR1 and CDR2: KGHSH and LQKENI. This CDR3 region has 16 residues.

The rearrangement links TRBV4-1 to TRBJ2-7, with 13 bases that match TRBD2. Trimming at V came to 4 bases and at J to 3 bases, leaving 6 bases not matched to a gene. This CDR3 has 16 residues. The germline gives CDR1 MGHRA, CDR2 YSYEKL. The CDR3 is CASSPAGLAGVYEQYF. The CDR3 DNA reads as TGCGCCAGCAGCCCTGCTGGACTAGCGGGAGTCTACGAGCAGTACTTC.

The chain is built from TRBV9 and TRBJ1-5; no definite D call. The CDR3 covers 14 residues. Germline loops: CDR1 SGDLS, CDR2 YYNGEE. The ends were cut back, 3 bases at V and 6 bases at J, with 13 bases in the middle. The CDR3 here is CASSDGLSGQPQHF. The DNA for the CDR3 is TGTGCCAGCAGCGACGGTCTCAGCGGTCAGCCCCAGCATTTT.

J is TRBJ2-1 and V is TRBV29-1; 8 nucleotides align to TRBD2. Trimming removed 5 bases from V and 8 bases from J; junction bases left unmatched: 14. Germline V gives CDR1 SQVTM, CDR2 ANQGSEA. This CDR3 is built from 15 residues. The CDR3 here is CSVQVFSGTRDEQFF. The CDR3 nucleotides read TGCAGCGTTCAAGTATTTAGCGGGACTAGGGATGAGCAGTTCTTC.

The CDR3 loop reads CASNGDKARGSNYGYTF. The CDR3 DNA reads TGCGCCAGCAACGGTGACAAAGCCCGAGGGTCAAACTATGGCTACACCTTC. The chain carries TRBV10-2 and TRBJ1-2; D is uncertain. The length of the CDR3 is 17 residues. Germline values: CDR1 WSHSY, CDR2 SAAADI. V was pared by 7 bases and J by 2 bases, with 23 bases between.

The genes are TRBV14 and TRBJ1-5, with no clear D. Trimming left V 1 base short and J 0 bases short, with 10 bases between. Germline assignment: CDR1 SGHDN and CDR2 FVKESK. The CDR3 sequence is 16 residues long. The CDR3 reads CASSQGLPGSNQPQHF. The CDR3 coding sequence is TGTGCCAGCAGCCAAGGCCTCCCGGGTAGCAATCAGCCCCAGCATTTT.

The rearrangement uses TRBV4-1 and TRBJ1-2; the match to TRBD1 covers 10 bases. V lost 1 base, J lost 5 bases, and 4 bases stayed unmatched. The CDR3 covers 15 residues. Per germline, CDR1 MGHRA and CDR2 YSYEKL. The CDR3 region has the DNA TGCGCCAGCAGCCAAGGACAGGGGGCTGGTTATGGCTACACCTTC. Protein product: CASSQGQGAGYGYTF.

A note on this clone: Other DNA sequences in the sample encode the same CDR3. V gene TRBV5-5 combines with J gene TRBJ2-2; no reliable D call. Germline values: CDR1 SGHKS, CDR2 YYEKEE (reference sequence). Trimming pared 0 bases from V and 0 bases from J, leaving 9 bases between. The CDR3 covers 16 residues. CDR3 sequence reads: CASSLVGGANTGELFF. The CDR3 DNA reads as TGTGCCAGCAGCTTGGTCGGCGGAGCGAACACCGGGGAGCTGTTTTTT.

The CDR3 coding sequence is TGTGCCTGGAGTGCCCGAGGGAATGGAAACACCATATATTTT. Translated: CAWSARGNGNTIYF. The rearrangement links TRBV30 to TRBJ1-3; no clear D gene. CDR3 length: 14 amino acids. The germline CDR1 and CDR2 sequences are GTSNPN and SVGIG (reference sequence). Trimming shortened V by 1 base and J by 3 bases, and 10 bases separated the two germline ends. The variable domain in full, with the rest retrieved from reference TRBV30 and TRBJ1-3, is SQTIHQWPATLVQPVGSPLSLECTVEGTSNPNLYWYRQAAGRGLQLLFYSVGIGQISSEVPQNLSASRPQDRQFILSSKKLLLSDSGFYLCAWSARGNGNTIYFGEGSWLTVV.